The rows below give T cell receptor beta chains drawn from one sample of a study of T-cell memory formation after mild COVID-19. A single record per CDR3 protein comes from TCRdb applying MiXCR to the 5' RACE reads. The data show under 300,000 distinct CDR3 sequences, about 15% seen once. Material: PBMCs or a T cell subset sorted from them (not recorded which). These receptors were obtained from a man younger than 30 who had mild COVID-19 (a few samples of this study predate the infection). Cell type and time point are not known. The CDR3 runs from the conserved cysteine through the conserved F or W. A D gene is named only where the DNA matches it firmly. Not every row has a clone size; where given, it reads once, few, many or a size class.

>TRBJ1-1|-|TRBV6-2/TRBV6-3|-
TGTGCCAGCGGCAGGGCCACTGAAGCTTTCTTT
CASGRATEAFF
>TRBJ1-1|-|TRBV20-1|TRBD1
TGCAGTGCCCGGACAGGGGGACGCGCTGAAGCTTTCTTT
CSARTGGRAEAFF
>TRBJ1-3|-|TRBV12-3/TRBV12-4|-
TGTGCCAGCAGTTTGGAGTACACCATATATTTT
CASSLEYTIYF
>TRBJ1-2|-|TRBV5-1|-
TGCGCCAGCAGCTTGGAAGGCGGGGTTTCTAACTATGGCTACACCTTC
CASSLEGGVSNYGYTF
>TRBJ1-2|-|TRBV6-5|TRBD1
TGTGCCAGCAGTTTCCAATCCGGGACAGGGGCTGGCTACACCTTC
CASSFQSGTGAGYTF
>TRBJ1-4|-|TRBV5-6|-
TGTGCCAGCAGCCGGGGCCCACAGGACCCAAATGCTGAAAAACTGTTTTTT
CASSRGPQDPNAEKLFF
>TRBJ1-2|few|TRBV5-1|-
TGCGCCAGCAGCTTGGTGACAGGAAACTATGGCTACACCTTC
CASSLVTGNYGYTF
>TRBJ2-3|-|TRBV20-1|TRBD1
TGCAGGGTCGGACAGGGAAGCACAGATACGCAGTATTTT
CRVGQGSTDTQYF
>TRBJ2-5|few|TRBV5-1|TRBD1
TGCGCCAGCAGCCAATCGGGACAGGCCAAGACCCAGTACTTC
CASSQSGQAKTQYF
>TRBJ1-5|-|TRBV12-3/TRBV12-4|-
TGTGCCAGCAGGGACAGTTATCAGCCCCAGCATTTT
CASRDSYQPQHF
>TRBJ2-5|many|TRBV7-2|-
TGTGCCAGCAGCCCCCGTGTAGGGGGCCAAGAGACCCAGTACTTC
CASSPRVGGQETQYF